This T cell receptor beta chain was retrieved from a study of human T cells and chemical hapten exposure. Time point described: patch test 1, 2 weeks after DPC sensitization. Regarding treatment: therapeutic diphenylcyclopropenone sensitization with weekly scalp DPC. The CDR3 contains 15 residues. V dropped 1 base and J dropped 8 bases, with 15 bases sitting between them. Germline V lookup: CDR1 LGHDT, CDR2 YNNKEL (reference sequence). TCRdb reprocessed the RACE reads with MiXCR, giving one entry per CDR3 protein. The sample includes 65,000 to 95,000 distinct CDR3 sequences, about 12% of them seen just once. A few counts support this clonotype.

The sample consisted of whole blood, taken in connection with sensitization to the hapten diphenylcyclopropenone (DPC). The TCR sequence derives from a woman aged 55-69 years with alopecia areata. Some clones in this sample may be carry-over from other donors' samples. The genes are TRBV3-1 and TRBJ2-1, with D possibly matching TRBD2 (7 bases). This chain's CDR3 is CASSQGGGAMDEQFF. In nucleotides, the CDR3 is TGTGCCAGCAGCCAAGGAGGGGGGGCCATGGATGAGCAGTTCTTC.